Shown below are 14 T cell receptor beta chains from a single sample sequenced in a study of identical twins. A single record per CDR3 protein comes from TCRdb applying MiXCR to the 5' RACE reads. The table records approximately 670,000 distinct CDR3 sequences, 5.5% to 7.5% of them present only once. Material: naive T cells sorted from blood. The receptor set was obtained from a man between 18 and 35 years old in good health.

The gene calls are TRBV6-1 and TRBJ2-7, with a weak D call TRBD1 (5 bases). Trimming took 6 bases from V and 3 from J, leaving 15 bases between them. The CDR3 is 14 amino acids. CDR1 MNHNS and CDR2 SASEGT come from the germline V gene. The CDR3 spells CASSPNKGLYEQYV. DNA of the CDR3: TGTGCCAGCAGCCCCAACAAGGGGCTCTACGAGCAGTACGTC.

The CDR3, as DNA: TGTGCCAGCAGCTTAGCGGTCCCAGGGGGTCTGGTTGGAAACACCATATATTTT. It codes for CASSLAVPGGLVGNTIYF. This chain joins TRBV7-6 and TRBJ1-3; 7 nucleotides match TRBD1. Germline V gene sequence: CDR1 SGHVS, CDR2 FNYEAQ. The CDR3 totals 18 residues. The V and J ends lost 0 bases and 3 bases, in that order; junction bases with no gene match: 11.

The CDR3 nucleotides read TGTGCCATCAGGGGGCCAGAGCGGGAGGGCCCAGATACGCAGTATTTT. Amino acid sequence: CAIRGPEREGPDTQYF. V and J are TRBV10-3 and TRBJ2-3; 10 nucleotides align to TRBD2. Germline CDR1 reads ENHRY; CDR2 reads SYGVKD. The CDR3 contains 16 residues. J gave up 4 bases and V 6 bases, and 10 bases lay outside the gene matches.

This clonotype was detected ten times or more. V and J are TRBV12-3 or TRBV12-4 and TRBJ2-1; a possible D gene is TRBD1 (6 bases). The V gene lost 6 bases and the J gene lost 6 bases, with 12 bases spanning the gap. This CDR3 comprises 13 residues. The CDR3 sequence is CASSFTGFNEQFF. In nucleotides, the CDR3 is TGTGCCAGCAGCTTTACAGGGTTCAATGAGCAGTTCTTC.

The V call is TRBV6-1, the J call TRBJ2-1; D remains unclear. The V gene lost 6 bases and the J gene lost 0 bases, with 12 bases spanning the gap. There are 15 residues in the CDR3. Germline V gives CDR1 MNHNS, CDR2 SASEGT. The CDR3 reads CASSPSDYSYNEQFF. The CDR3 region has the DNA TGTGCCAGCAGCCCCTCCGATTACTCCTACAATGAGCAGTTCTTC.

This clonotype occurred a few times. This rearrangement joins TRBV6-1 to TRBJ2-1, with D possibly TRBD2 on 6 matching bases. Trimming left V 1 base short and J 8 bases short, with 21 bases between. Germline values: CDR1 MNHNS, CDR2 SASEGT. CDR3 length: 17 amino acids. CDR3 in amino acids: CASSEGFWSGLFDEQFF. The CDR3 nucleotides are TGTGCCAGCAGTGAAGGGTTCTGGAGCGGGTTATTCGATGAGCAGTTCTTC.

The rearrangement joins TRBV6-1 to TRBJ1-5; 9 bases are shared with TRBD1. The V gene's germline CDR1 is MNHNS and CDR2 SASEGT. V lost 3 bases to trimming and J lost 9 bases; unmatched junction nucleotides: 12. The CDR3 is 16 residues long. The CDR3 nucleotides are TGTGCCAGCAGTGACGACCGGGACAGGGTTGGCCTGCCCCAGCATTTT. Protein: CASSDDRDRVGLPQHF.

This clonotype has at least ten counts. The V gene is TRBV12-3 or TRBV12-4, the J gene TRBJ2-7; the D gene is possibly TRBD2 (5 bases). V was shortened by 3 bases and J by 5 bases, with 8 bases between the two germline ends. The CDR3 is made up of 12 amino acids. The CDR3 nucleotides are TGTGCCAGCAGTTTTTCCGGGAACGAGCAGTACTTC. This codes for CASSFSGNEQYF.

This clonotype was observed at least ten times. This chain links TRBV5-1 with TRBJ2-7; D is perhaps TRBD2 (6 bases). Trimming left V 5 bases short and J 3 bases short, with 9 bases between. The CDR3 is 12 amino acids. Germline loops: CDR1 SGHRS, CDR2 YFSETQ. CDR3 residues: CASSGGIYEQYF. Here the CDR3 DNA reads TGCGCCAGCAGTGGGGGGATCTACGAGCAGTACTTC.

The V gene is TRBV5-1, the J gene TRBJ2-5; no definite D call. V lost 0 bases and J 5 bases, leaving 5 bases between the germline ends. The CDR3 is 12 amino acids. Germline CDR1 and CDR2: SGHRS and YFSETQ. The CDR3 loop reads CASSLAYETQYF. The CDR3 DNA reads TGCGCCAGCAGCTTGGCTTATGAGACCCAGTACTTC.

The chain joins TRBV6-1 to TRBJ1-4; 7 bases are a match to TRBD1. Trimming took 6 bases from V and 4 from J; bases not matched to a gene: 8. Germline V gene sequence: CDR1 MNHNS, CDR2 SASEGT. This CDR3 spans 15 amino acids. CDR3 in DNA: TGTGCCAGCAGCCAGACCGGGACAGATAATGAAAAACTGTTTTTT. Translated: CASSQTGTDNEKLFF.

In this sample, this clonotype turned up a few times. This chain connects TRBV20-1 to TRBJ2-2, with D maybe TRBD1 (5 bases). The CDR3 consists of 13 residues. The ends were cut back, 2 bases at V and 6 bases at J, with 10 bases in the middle. Germline values: CDR1 DFQATT, CDR2 SNEGSKA (reference sequence). CDR3 coding DNA: TGCAGTGCTAGAAGGGGATATTCCGGGGAGCTGTTTTTT. Its translation is CSARRGYSGELFF.

This clonotype was counted between two and nine times. J is TRBJ1-5 and V is TRBV3-1; maybe TRBD1 (5 bases). The CDR3 is 15 amino acids. V gave up 4 bases and J gave up 0 bases, with 10 bases separating them. The germline V gene encodes CDR1 LGHDT and CDR2 YNNKEL (reference sequence). The CDR3 bases are TGTGCCAGCAGCCCCTCGACAGCTAGCAATCAGCCCCAGCATTTT. This encodes CASSPSTASNQPQHF. Full variable domain (missing parts from reference TRBV3-1 and TRBJ1-5): DTAVSQTPKYLVTQMGNDKSIKCEQNLGHDTMYWYKQDSKKFLKIMFSYNNKELIINETVPNRFSPKSPDKAHLNLHINSLELGDSAVYFCASSPSTASNQPQHFGDGTRLSIL.

This clonotype has just a few counts. The gene calls are TRBV30 and TRBJ2-1; 7 nucleotides match TRBD2. CDR1 is GTSNPN and CDR2 is SVGIG in the germline V gene (reference sequence). CDR3 length: 14 amino acids. V trimming: 1 base; J trimming: 8 bases; junction bases outside the gene matches: 8. The CDR3 DNA reads as TGTGCCTGGAGTGCGGGACTAAACGACGATGAGCAGTTCTTC. This gives the protein CAWSAGLNDDEQFF.